This T cell receptor beta chain was recovered during a study of blood T cell repertoires in COVID-19. Study as a whole: Sites in the United States, Italy and Spain provided acute and convalescent COVID-19 samples.

This clone was seen once. Study processing details: By means of reference gene primer amplification, nucleated cell counts were estimated. Sequencing was performed with immunoSEQ multiplex PCR; in TCRdb, only in-frame clones are kept and a portion is missing. Clone size and V and J calls were adopted from that table, with D and trimming inferred from the DNA. The sample carries approximately 300,000 clones, around 87% recorded once. Recruits, aged roughly 18 to 100 years, lived in around 24 US areas. Recovered status in Cohort 3 required two negative PCRs, clearance, or symptom resolution. With 5 bases clipped from V and 7 bases from J, the junction kept 6 bases outside the gene matches. This CDR3 spans 14 amino acids. Germline CDR1 reads SGHVS; CDR2 reads FQNEAQ.

The chain uses TRBV7-8 and TRBJ1-5; 9 bases are a match to TRBD1. The sample was PBMCs or T cells enriched from blood (not recorded which). The sequence came from a woman aged 25 to 45 who had recovered from COVID-19. The CDR3 loop reads CASSTRDRVQPQHF. CDR3 bases: TGTGCCAGCAGCACCCGGGACAGGGTGCAGCCCCAGCATTTT. Combining the CDR3 with reference TRBV7-8 and TRBJ1-5 gives the whole variable domain GAGVSQSPRYKVAKRGQDVALRCDPISGHVSLFWYQQALGQGPEFLTYFQNEAQLDKSGLPSDRFFAERPEGSVSTLKIQRTQQEDSAVYLCASSTRDRVQPQHFGDGTRLSIL.